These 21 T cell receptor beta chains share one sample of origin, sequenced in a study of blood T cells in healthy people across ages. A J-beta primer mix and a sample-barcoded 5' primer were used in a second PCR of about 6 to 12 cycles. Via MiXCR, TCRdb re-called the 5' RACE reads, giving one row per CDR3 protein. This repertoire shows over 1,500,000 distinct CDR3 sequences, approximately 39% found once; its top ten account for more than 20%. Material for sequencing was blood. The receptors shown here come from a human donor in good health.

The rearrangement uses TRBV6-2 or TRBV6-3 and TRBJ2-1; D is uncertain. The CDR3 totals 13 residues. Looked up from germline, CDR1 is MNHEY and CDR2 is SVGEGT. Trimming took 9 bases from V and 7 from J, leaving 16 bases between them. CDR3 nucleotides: TGTGCCAGAGCCGTCTCTGATGCAAATGAGCAGTTCTTC. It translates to CARAVSDANEQFF.

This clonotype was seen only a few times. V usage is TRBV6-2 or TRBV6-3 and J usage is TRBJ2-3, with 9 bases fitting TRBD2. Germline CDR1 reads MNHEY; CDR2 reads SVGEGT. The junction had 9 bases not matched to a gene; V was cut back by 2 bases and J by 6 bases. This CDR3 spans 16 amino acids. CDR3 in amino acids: CASSYGASGDMDTQYF. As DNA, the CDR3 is TGTGCCAGCAGTTACGGGGCTAGCGGGGATATGGATACGCAGTATTTT.

This CDR3 is CSARRGTGLYNEQFF. The CDR3 nucleotides are TGCAGTGCCCGGAGGGGGACTGGGCTATACAATGAGCAGTTCTTC. The V gene is TRBV20-1, the J gene TRBJ2-1; the D call may be TRBD1 or TRBD2 (6 bases each). The CDR3 is 15 residues long. V lost 6 bases and J lost 4, with 19 bases in between. Germline CDR1 is DFQATT and CDR2 is SNEGSKA (reference sequence).

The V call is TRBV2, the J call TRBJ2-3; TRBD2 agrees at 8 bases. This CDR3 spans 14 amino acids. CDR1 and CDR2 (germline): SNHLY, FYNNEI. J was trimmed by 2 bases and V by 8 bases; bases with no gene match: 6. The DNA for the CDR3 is TGTGCCAGCTCCGGGGGGGTGATCACAGATACGCAGTATTTT. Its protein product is CASSGGVITDTQYF. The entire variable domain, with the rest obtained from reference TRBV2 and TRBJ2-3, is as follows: EPEVTQTPSHQVTQMGQEVILRCVPISNHLYFYWYRQILGQKVEFLVSFYNNEISEKSEIFDDQFSVERPDGSNFTLKIRSTKLEDSAMYFCASSGGVITDTQYFGPGTRLTVL.

The CDR3 region is CASSIGRNYEQYF. The CDR3 DNA reads as TGCGCCAGCAGTATAGGACGGAATTACGAGCAGTACTTC. The chain couples TRBV5-1 to TRBJ2-7; D not resolved. CDR3 size: 13 residues. Germline V gene lookup returns CDR1 SGHRS and CDR2 YFSETQ. Trimming took off 5 bases at V and 4 bases at J, with 13 bases between the two ends.

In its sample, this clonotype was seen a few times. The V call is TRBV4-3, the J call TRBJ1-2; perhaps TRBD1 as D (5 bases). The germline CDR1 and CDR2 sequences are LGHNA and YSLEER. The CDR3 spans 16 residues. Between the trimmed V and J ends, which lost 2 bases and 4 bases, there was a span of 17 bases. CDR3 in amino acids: CASSQRGEGMAYGYTF. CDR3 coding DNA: TGCGCCAGCAGCCAAAGGGGAGAGGGGATGGCCTATGGCTACACCTTC.

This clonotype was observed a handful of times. The CDR3 DNA is TGTGCCAGCAGGAGCAGGGGAACCAACTATGGCTACACCTTC. Translation: CASRSRGTNYGYTF. J is TRBJ1-2 and V is TRBV6-5, with a weak D call TRBD1 (6 bases). Per the germline V gene, CDR1 is MNHEY and CDR2 is SVGAGI. The ends were cut back, 6 bases at V and 2 bases at J, with 13 bases in the middle. The CDR3 runs 14 residues.

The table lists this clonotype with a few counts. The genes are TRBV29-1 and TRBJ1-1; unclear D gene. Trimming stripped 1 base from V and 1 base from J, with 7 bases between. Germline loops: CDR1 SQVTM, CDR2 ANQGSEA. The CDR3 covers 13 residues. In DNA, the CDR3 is TGCAGCGTTGAAGTCGCGGCGAACACTGAAGCTTTCTTT. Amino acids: CSVEVAANTEAFF.

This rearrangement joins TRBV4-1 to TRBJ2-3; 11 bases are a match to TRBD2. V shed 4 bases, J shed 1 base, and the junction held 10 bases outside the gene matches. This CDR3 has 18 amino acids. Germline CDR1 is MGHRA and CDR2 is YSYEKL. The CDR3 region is CASSPTPTSGVGTDTQYF. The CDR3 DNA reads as TGCGCCAGCAGCCCAACTCCGACTAGCGGGGTTGGCACAGATACGCAGTATTTT.

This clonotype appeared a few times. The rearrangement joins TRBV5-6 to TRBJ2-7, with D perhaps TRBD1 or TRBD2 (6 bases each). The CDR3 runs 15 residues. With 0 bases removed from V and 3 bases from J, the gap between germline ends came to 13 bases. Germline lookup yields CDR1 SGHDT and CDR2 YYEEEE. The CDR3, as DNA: TGTGCCAGCAGCTTGGACGGGGGCGGATTCTACGAGCAGTACTTC. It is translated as CASSLDGGGFYEQYF.

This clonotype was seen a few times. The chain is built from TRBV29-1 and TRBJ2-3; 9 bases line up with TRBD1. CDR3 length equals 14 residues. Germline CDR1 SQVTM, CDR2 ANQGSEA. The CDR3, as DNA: TGCAGTCCCTCAGGTACAGGGGGCGCAGATACGCAGTATTTT. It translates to CSPSGTGGADTQYF.

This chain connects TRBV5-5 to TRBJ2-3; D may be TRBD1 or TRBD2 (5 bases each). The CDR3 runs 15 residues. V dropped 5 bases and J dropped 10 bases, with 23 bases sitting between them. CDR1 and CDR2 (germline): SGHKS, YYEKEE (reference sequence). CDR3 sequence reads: CASSHLGEEADAQYF. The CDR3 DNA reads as TGTGCCAGCAGTCACCTGGGGGAAGAGGCGGATGCGCAGTATTTT.

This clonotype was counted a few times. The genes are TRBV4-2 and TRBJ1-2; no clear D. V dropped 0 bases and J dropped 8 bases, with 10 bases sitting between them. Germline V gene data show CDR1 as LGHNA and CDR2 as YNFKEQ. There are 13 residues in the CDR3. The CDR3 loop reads CASSQDRWEGYTF. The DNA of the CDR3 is TGTGCCAGCAGCCAAGATAGGTGGGAAGGCTACACCTTC.

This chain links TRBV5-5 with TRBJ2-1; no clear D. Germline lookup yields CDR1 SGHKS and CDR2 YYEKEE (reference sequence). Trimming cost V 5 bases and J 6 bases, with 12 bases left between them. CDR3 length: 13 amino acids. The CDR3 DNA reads TGTGCCAGCAGACTTGGACCGTTCAATGAGCAGTTCTTC. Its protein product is CASRLGPFNEQFF.

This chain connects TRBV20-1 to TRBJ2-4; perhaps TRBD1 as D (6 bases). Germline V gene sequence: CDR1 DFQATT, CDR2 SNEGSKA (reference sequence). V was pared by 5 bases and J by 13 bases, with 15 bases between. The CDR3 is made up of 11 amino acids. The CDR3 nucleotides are TGCAGTGCTGCGACAGGTTCAGAGCAGTACTTC. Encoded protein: CSAATGSEQYF.

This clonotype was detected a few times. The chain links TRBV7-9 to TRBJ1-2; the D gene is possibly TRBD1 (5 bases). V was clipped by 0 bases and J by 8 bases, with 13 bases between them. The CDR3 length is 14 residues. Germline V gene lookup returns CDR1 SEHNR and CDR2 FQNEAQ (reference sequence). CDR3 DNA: TGTGCCAGCAGCTTAGCCGGGGCCCCGGGAGGCTACACCTTC. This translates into CASSLAGAPGGYTF.

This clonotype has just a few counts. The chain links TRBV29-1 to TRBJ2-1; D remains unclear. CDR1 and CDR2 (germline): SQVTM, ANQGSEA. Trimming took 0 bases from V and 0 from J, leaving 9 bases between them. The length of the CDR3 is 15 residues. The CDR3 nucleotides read TGCAGCGTTGAAGATCAGCGCAGCTCCTACAATGAGCAGTTCTTC. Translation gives CSVEDQRSSYNEQFF.

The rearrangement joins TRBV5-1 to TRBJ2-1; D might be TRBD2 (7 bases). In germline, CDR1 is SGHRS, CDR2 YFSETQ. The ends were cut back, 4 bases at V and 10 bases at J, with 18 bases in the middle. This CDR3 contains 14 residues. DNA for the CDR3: TGCGCCAGCAGCGGGGGGGCGGTGTCGGGAGAGCAGTTCTTC. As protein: CASSGGAVSGEQFF. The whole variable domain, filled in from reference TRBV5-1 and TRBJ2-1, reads KAGVTQTPRYLIKTRGQQVTLSCSPISGHRSVSWYQQTPGQGLQFLFEYFSETQRNKGNFPGRFSGRQFSNSRSEMNVSTLELGDSALYLCASSGGAVSGEQFFGPGTRLTVL.

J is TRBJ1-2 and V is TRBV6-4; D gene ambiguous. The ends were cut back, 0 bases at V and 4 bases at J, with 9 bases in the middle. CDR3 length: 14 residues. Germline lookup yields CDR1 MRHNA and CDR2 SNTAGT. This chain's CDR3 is CASSDSGGLYGYTF. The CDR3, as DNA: TGTGCCAGCAGTGACTCAGGCGGTCTCTATGGCTACACCTTC.

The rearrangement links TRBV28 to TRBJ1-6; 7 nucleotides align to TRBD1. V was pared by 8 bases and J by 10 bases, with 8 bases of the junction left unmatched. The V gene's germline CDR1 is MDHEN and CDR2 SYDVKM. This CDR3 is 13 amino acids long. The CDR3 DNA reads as TGTGCCAGCTCACGGGACAGCCCCTCACCCCTCCACTTT. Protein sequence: CASSRDSPSPLHF.

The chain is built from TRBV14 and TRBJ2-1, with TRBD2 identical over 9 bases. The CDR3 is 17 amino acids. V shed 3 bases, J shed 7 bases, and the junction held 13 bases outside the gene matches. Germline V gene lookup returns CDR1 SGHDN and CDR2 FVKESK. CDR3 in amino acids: CASSQRIAGGPGNEQFF. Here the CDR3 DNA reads TGTGCCAGCAGCCAGAGGATCGCGGGGGGGCCGGGGAATGAGCAGTTCTTC.